The TCR beta chain described here comes from a study of identical twins. This CDR3 contains 13 residues. The V end was cut by 7 bases, the J end by 0 bases, with 9 bases between. Germline V lookup: CDR1 ENHRY, CDR2 SYGVKD. Template switching added a universal primer binding site, and final cDNA carried unique molecular identifiers. TCRdb fed the 5' RACE reads into MiXCR, producing one record per CDR3 protein. The profile shows about 890,000 distinct CDR3 sequences, 9% to 15% of them singletons. This clonotype was counted ten times or more. Its target is not known. Study conclusions and caveats: The presence of invariant MAIT and iNKT cells could partly confound analyses of zero-insertion sequences. Memory repertoires showed no such pattern, whereas abundant cord blood beta clonotypes carried fewer insertions.

The same data also contributed to another study, on yellow fever vaccine responses in identical twins.

The sequence came from a woman between 18 and 30 years old in good health. V and J are TRBV10-3 and TRBJ1-1, with D unresolved. Sequencing was carried out using PBMCs. In nucleotides, the CDR3 is TGTGCCATCACTGGACGGATGAACACTGAAGCTTTCTTT. This gives the protein CAITGRMNTEAFF.